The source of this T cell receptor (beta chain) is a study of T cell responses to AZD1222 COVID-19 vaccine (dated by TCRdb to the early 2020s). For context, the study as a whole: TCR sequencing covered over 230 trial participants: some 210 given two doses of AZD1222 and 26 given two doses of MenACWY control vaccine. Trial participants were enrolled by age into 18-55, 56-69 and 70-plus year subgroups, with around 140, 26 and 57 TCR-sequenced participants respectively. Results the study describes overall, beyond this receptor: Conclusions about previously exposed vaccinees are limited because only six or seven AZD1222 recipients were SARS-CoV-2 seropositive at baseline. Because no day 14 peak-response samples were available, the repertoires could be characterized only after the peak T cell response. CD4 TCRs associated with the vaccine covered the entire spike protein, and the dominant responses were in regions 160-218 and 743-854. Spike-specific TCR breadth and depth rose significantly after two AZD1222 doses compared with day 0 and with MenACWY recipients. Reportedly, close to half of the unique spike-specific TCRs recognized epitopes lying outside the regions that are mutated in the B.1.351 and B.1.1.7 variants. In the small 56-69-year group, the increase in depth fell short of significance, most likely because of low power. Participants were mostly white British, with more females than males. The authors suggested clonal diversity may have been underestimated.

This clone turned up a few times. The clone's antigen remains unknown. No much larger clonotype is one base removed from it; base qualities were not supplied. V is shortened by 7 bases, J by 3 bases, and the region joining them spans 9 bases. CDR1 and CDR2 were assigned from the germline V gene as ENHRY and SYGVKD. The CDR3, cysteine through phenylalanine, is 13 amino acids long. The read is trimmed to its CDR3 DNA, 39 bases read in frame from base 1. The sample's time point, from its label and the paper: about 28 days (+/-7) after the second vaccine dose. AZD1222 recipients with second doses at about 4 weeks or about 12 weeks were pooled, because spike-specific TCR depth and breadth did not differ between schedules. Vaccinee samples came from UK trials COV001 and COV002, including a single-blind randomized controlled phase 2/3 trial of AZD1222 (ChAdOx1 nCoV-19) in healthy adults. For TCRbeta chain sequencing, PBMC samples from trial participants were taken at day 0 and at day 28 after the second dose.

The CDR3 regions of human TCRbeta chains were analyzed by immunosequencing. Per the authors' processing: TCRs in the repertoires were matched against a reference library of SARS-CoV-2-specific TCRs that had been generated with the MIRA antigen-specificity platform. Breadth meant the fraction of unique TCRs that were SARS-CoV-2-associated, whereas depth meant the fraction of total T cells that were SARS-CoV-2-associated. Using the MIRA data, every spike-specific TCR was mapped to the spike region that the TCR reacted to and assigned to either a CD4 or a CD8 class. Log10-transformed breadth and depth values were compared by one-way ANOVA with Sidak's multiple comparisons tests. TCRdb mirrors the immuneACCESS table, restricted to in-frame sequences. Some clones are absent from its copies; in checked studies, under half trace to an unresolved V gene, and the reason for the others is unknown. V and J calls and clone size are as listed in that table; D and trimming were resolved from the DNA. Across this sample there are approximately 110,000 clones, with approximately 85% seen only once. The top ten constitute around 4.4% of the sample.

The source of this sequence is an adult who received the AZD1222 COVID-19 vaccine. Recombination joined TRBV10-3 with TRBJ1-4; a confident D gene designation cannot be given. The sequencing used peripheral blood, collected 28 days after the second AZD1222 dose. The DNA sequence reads TGTGCCATCACAAGGTCGGCTAATGAAAAACTGTTTTTT. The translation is CAITRSANEKLFF.